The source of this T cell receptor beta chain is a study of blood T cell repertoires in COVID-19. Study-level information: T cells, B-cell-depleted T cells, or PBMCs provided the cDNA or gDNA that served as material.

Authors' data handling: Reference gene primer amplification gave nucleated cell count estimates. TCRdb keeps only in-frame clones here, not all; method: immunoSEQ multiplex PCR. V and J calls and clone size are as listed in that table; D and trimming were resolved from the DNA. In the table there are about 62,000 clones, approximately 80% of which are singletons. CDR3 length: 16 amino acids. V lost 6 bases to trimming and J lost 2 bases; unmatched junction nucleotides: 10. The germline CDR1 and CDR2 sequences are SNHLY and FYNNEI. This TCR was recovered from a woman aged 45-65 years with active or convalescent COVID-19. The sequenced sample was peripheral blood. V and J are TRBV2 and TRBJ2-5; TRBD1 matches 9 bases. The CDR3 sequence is CASRPGTGWGQETQYF. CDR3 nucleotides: TGTGCCAGCAGACCCGGGACAGGGTGGGGGCAAGAGACCCAGTACTTC.